The T cell receptor (beta chain) under discussion was sequenced for a study of blood T cell repertoires in COVID-19. Study in general: Sites across the United States, Italy and Spain contributed samples from acute and convalescent COVID-19.

Per the authors' pipeline: Scientists estimated how many nucleated cells there were by amplifying reference gene primers. This table comes from immunoSEQ multiplex PCR, and its TCRdb copy is limited to in-frame clones, with some not included. V and J calls and clone size are given by that table; D and trimming were obtained from the DNA. The data show approximately 200,000 clones, approximately 80% seen once. Seattle patients were enrolled during active infection and followed longitudinally. Germline values: CDR1 LGHNA, CDR2 YNFKEQ. This CDR3 is built from 16 residues. The germline V and J ends were trimmed by 0 bases and 0 bases, with 9 bases remaining between them.

The sequenced sample was peripheral blood. V is TRBV4-2 and J is TRBJ1-3; D unresolved. The source is a woman aged 80 or older with COVID-19, enrolled during active disease. The CDR3: CASSQELGSSGNTIYF. In nucleotides, the CDR3 is TGTGCCAGCAGCCAAGAATTGGGGAGCTCTGGAAACACCATATATTTT.